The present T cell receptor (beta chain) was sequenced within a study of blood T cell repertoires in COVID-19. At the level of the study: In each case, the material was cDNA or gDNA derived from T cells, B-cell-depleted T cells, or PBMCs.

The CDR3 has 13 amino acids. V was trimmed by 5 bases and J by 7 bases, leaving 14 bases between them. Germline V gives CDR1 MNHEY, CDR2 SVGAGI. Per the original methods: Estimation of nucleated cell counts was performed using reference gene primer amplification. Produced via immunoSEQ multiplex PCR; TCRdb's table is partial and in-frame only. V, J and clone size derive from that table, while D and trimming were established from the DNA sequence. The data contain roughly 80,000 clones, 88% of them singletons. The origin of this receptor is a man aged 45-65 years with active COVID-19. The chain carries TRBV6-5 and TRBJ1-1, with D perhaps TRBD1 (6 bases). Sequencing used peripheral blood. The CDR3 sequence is CASSLQTGLEAFF. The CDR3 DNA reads TGTGCCAGCAGTCTTCAGACAGGACTTGAAGCTTTCTTT.